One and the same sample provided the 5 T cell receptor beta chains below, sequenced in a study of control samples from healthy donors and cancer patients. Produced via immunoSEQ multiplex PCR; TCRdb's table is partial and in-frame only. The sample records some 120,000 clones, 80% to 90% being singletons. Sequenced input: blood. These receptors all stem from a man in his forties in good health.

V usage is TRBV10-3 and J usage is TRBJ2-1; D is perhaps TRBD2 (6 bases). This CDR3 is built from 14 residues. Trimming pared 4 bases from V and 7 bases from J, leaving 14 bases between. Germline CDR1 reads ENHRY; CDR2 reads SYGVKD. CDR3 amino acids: CAISVGQGGNEQFF. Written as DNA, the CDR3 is TGTGCCATCAGTGTGGGCCAGGGAGGAAATGAGCAGTTCTTC.

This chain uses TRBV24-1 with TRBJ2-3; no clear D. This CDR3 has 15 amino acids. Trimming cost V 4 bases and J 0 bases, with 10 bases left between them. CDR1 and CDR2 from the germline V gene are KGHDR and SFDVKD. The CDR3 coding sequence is TGTGCCACCAGTGAGGCGGTCAGGAGCACAGATACGCAGTATTTT. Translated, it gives CATSEAVRSTDTQYF.

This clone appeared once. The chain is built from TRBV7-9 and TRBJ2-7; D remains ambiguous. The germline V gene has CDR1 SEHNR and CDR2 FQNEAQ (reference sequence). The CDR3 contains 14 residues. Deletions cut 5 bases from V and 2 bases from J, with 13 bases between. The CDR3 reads CASSPPDTAYEQYF. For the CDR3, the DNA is TGTGCCAGCAGCCCGCCAGACACTGCCTACGAGCAGTACTTC.

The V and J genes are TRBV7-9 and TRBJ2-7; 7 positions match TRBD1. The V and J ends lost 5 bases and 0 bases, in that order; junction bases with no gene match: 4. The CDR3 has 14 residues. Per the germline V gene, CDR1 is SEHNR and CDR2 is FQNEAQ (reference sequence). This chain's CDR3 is CASSHRDSSYEQYF. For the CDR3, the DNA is TGTGCCAGCAGCCATCGGGACAGCTCCTACGAGCAGTACTTC.

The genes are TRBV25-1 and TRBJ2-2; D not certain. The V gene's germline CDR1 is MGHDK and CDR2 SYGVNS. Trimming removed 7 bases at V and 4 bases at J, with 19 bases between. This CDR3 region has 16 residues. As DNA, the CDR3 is TGTGCCAGCAAATCTAGGTCCTCTGTGTTCACCGGGGAGCTGTTTTTT. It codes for CASKSRSSVFTGELFF.